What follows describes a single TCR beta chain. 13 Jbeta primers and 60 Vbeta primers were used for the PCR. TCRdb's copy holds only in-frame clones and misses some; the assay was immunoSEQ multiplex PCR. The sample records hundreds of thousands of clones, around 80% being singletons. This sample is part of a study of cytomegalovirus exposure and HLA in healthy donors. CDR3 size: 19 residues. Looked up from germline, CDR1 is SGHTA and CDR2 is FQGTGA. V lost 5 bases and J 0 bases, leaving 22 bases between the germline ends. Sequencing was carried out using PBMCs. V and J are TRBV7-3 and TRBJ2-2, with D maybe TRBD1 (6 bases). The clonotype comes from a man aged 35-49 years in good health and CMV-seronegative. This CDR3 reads CASSPLTAAGEPNTGELFF. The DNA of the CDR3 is TGTGCCAGCAGCCCTTTAACGGCCGCAGGGGAGCCGAACACCGGGGAGCTGTTTTTT.